The clone carrying this T cell receptor beta chain appeared a few times. Its antigen is as yet unknown. This sample stems from a study of TIL therapy for anti-PD-1-resistant metastatic lung cancer. Study context: Median tumor PD-L1 proportion score was 5.5% to 6.5%. Median tumor mutation burden was more than 1.4 mutations per megabase.

Study observations and caveats: After infusion, TIL clonotypes partly replaced peripheral T cells and declined over months. Treatment-naive, never-smoker and oncogene-addicted patients were overrepresented in this highly selected cohort.

The time point denotes: pre-treatment sample, taken before nivolumab and TIL therapy. The CDR3 has 13 residues. Germline assignment: CDR1 SGHNT and CDR2 YYREEE (reference sequence). The J segment lost 4 bases and the V segment lost 4 bases, leaving 4 bases of the junction unmatched. The immunoSEQ assay was v3. The repertoire was sequenced with immunoSEQ multiplex PCR; TCRdb's copy has only in-frame clones and lacks some. Among 50,000 to 70,000 clones, roughly two thirds were seen once, and the ten largest hold around 6.3%. The sample in question was blood, obtained at baseline. V and J are TRBV5-4 and TRBJ1-2; the match to TRBD1 covers 7 bases. This TCR derives from a person between 25 and 80 years old with non-small cell lung cancer. The CDR3 loop is CASSPGTAYGYTF. The CDR3 bases are TGTGCCAGCAGCCCTGGGACAGCCTATGGCTACACCTTC.